Below are 10 T cell receptor beta chains sequenced from a single sample in a study of cytomegalovirus exposure and HLA in healthy donors. Primers included in the PCR were 60 Vbeta and 13 Jbeta primers. Assay: immunoSEQ multiplex PCR; the TCRdb copy retains only in-frame clones and omits some. The sample has 100,000 to 150,000 clones; over 15% are singletons. Source material: PBMCs. The receptors were sampled from a woman younger than 30 in good health and CMV-seronegative.

This chain joins TRBV7-9 and TRBJ2-7; 12 bases fit TRBD1. V was pared by 5 bases and J by 6 bases, with 11 bases of the junction left unmatched. CDR3 length: 16 residues. CDR1 is SEHNR, CDR2 FQNEAQ, per germline (reference sequence). The CDR3 sequence: CASSPGPGTGGFEQYF. The CDR3 bases are TGTGCCAGCAGCCCAGGACCCGGGACAGGGGGCTTCGAGCAGTACTTC.

The V gene is TRBV18, the J gene TRBJ1-1, with unresolved D. CDR1 is KGHSH, CDR2 LQKENI, per germline. The CDR3 loop spans 15 amino acids. V was trimmed by 3 bases and J by 4 bases, leaving 15 bases between them. CDR3 region: CASSPSQVGSTEAFF. In DNA, the CDR3 is TGTGCCAGCTCACCTTCCCAGGTAGGGAGCACTGAAGCTTTCTTT.

The chain links TRBV2 to TRBJ2-7; TRBD2 aligns across 9 bases. The CDR3 sequence is 14 residues long. Germline CDR1 is SNHLY and CDR2 is FYNNEI. With V trimmed by 3 bases and J by 0 bases, 0 bases remained unmatched. CDR3: CASSEGLASYEQYF. The CDR3 DNA reads as TGTGCCAGCAGTGAGGGACTAGCCTCCTACGAGCAGTACTTC.

The rearrangement uses TRBV28 and TRBJ2-1; D is uncertain. Germline-derived CDR1 and CDR2 are MDHEN and SYDVKM. The CDR3 has 14 residues. The V end lost 3 bases, the J end lost 5 bases, and 11 bases lay between the germline ends. The CDR3 loop reads CASSFPPHHNEQFF. The CDR3 DNA reads TGTGCCAGCAGTTTCCCCCCCCATCACAATGAGCAGTTCTTC. The complete variable domain, with remaining parts taken from reference TRBV28 and TRBJ2-1, reads DVKVTQSSRYLVKRTGEKVFLECVQDMDHENMFWYRQDPGLGLRLIYFSYDVKMKEKGDIPEGYSVSREKKERFSLILESASTNQTSMYLCASSFPPHHNEQFFGPGTRLTVL.

This clone was detected only a few times. The V call is TRBV29-1, the J call TRBJ2-5; 8 bases map to TRBD2. V was pared by 5 bases and J by 5 bases, with 10 bases of the junction left unmatched. This CDR3 has 14 amino acids. The germline V gene has CDR1 SQVTM and CDR2 ANQGSEA. The CDR3: CSVLPGSGGETQYF. The CDR3 bases are TGCAGCGTTTTGCCCGGGTCGGGGGGGGAGACCCAGTACTTC.

This clone has only a few counts. The chain is built from TRBV9 and TRBJ1-3; D is ambiguous. The ends were cut back, 0 bases at V and 2 bases at J, with 12 bases in the middle. The CDR3 spans 16 residues. Germline assignment: CDR1 SGDLS and CDR2 YYNGEE. The CDR3 reads CASSVVAGGTGNTIYF. The CDR3 DNA reads as TGTGCCAGCAGCGTAGTGGCAGGAGGAACTGGAAACACCATATATTTT.

This chain uses TRBV9 with TRBJ2-7, with D possibly TRBD2 on 5 matching bases. CDR1 is SGDLS and CDR2 is YYNGEE in the germline V gene. The CDR3 consists of 15 residues. The V end lost 0 bases, the J end lost 0 bases, and 10 bases lay between the germline ends. CDR3 in amino acids: CASSVDSAFSYEQYF. The CDR3 nucleotides are TGTGCCAGCAGCGTAGATAGCGCTTTCTCCTACGAGCAGTACTTC.

V is TRBV7-3 and J is TRBJ2-3; TRBD2 matches 10 bases. With 8 bases clipped from V and 4 bases from J, the junction kept 9 bases outside the gene matches. The CDR3 spans 15 residues. Germline V gene sequence: CDR1 SGHTA, CDR2 FQGTGA. CDR3 nucleotide sequence: TGTGCCAGCGCAAAAAGCGGGGGGGGAGCAGATACGCAGTATTTT. Translating it yields CASAKSGGGADTQYF. The whole variable domain, filled in from reference TRBV7-3 and TRBJ2-3, reads GAGVSQTPSNKVTEKGKYVELRCDPISGHTALYWYRQSLGQGPEFLIYFQGTGAADDSGLPNDRFFAVRPEGSVSTLKIQRTERGDSAVYLCASAKSGGGADTQYFGPGTRLTVL.

This clone appeared a few times. This chain uses TRBV7-8 with TRBJ1-1, with TRBD1 matching 7 bases. J was trimmed by 2 bases and V by 0 bases; bases with no gene match: 6. Germline CDR1 SGHVS, CDR2 FQNEAQ. This CDR3 spans 16 amino acids. The CDR3 loop is CASSLARRGPNTEAFF. The CDR3 DNA reads as TGTGCCAGCAGCTTAGCGAGGAGGGGGCCCAACACTGAAGCTTTCTTT. Drawing the rest from reference TRBV7-8 and TRBJ1-1, the complete variable domain is GAGVSQSPRYKVAKRGQDVALRCDPISGHVSLFWYQQALGQGPEFLTYFQNEAQLDKSGLPSDRFFAERPEGSVSTLKIQRTQQEDSAVYLCASSLARRGPNTEAFFGQGTRLTVV.

This clone was detected a few times. This CDR3 is CASSPRDRARQFF. CDR3 nucleotide sequence: TGTGCCAGTAGTCCCCGGGACAGGGCCCGGCAGTTCTTC. V is TRBV19 and J is TRBJ2-1; 9 nucleotides agree with TRBD1. Germline lookup yields CDR1 LNHDA and CDR2 SQIVND (reference sequence). The CDR3 has 13 residues. V was clipped by 5 bases and J by 12 bases; unmatched bases: 8.